A selection of T cell receptor beta chains follows, all from one sample in a study of shared clonotypes between healthy human individuals. Only in-frame clones appear in the TCRdb table, and some are missing; sequencing was by immunoSEQ multiplex PCR. The data hold a few million clones, with 85% to 95% observed a single time. Sequences were obtained from naive CD4+ T cells from PBMCs. The receptor set was obtained from a man aged 18 to 30 in good health. Some clones in this sample may be carry-over from other donors' samples. CDR3s include the opening cysteine and the closing phenylalanine or tryptophan. Fields, in order: J gene, D gene, CDR3 length, V gene, clone size, CDR3 DNA, CDR3 protein. The D gene is left open where the match is weak. Where a row states a size, it is once, few, many or the class of an expanded clone; other rows omit it.

TRBJ1-2 | - | 15 | TRBV5-1 | once | TGCGCCAGCAGCTTGGCGGGGAAGCTGGACTATGGCTACACCTTC | CASSLAGKLDYGYTF
TRBJ2-1 | TRBD2 | 17 | TRBV7-2 | - | TGTGCCAGCAGCTTTATAAGGGGTAGCGGGGGCCTCAATGAGCAGTTCTTC | CASSFIRGSGGLNEQFF
TRBJ1-5 | TRBD1 | 14 | TRBV2 | - | TGTGCCAGCAGCGCAGGACAGGGCAATCAGCCCCAGCATTTT | CASSAGQGNQPQHF
TRBJ1-4 | - | 14 | TRBV19 | - | TGTGCCAGTAGTATTCGTGGGCCTAATGAAAAACTGTTTTTT | CASSIRGPNEKLFF
TRBJ1-2 | - | 13 | TRBV28 | - | TGTGCCAGCAGTTTAGGTCAGGGCGGTGGCTACACCTTC | CASSLGQGGGYTF
TRBJ2-3 | TRBD2 | 15 | TRBV7-2 | - | TGTGCCAGCAGCTTAACCCCTAGCGGAAGTAATACGCAGTATTTT | CASSLTPSGSNTQYF
TRBJ1-3 | TRBD1 | 18 | TRBV4-3 | - | TGCGCCAGCAGCCAGACTGTTGGGGACAGGGATTCTGGAAACACCATATATTTT | CASSQTVGDRDSGNTIYF
TRBJ2-5 | TRBD1 | 14 | TRBV5-1 | - | TGCGCCAGCAGCCTCCAGGACAGGGCGAAGACCCAGTACTTC | CASSLQDRAKTQYF
TRBJ2-5 | - | 14 | TRBV5-1 | - | TGCGCCAGCAGCTCACAGGTGTACCAAGAGACCCAGTACTTC | CASSSQVYQETQYF
TRBJ2-1 | - | 14 | TRBV7-3 | - | TGTGCCAGCAGCCCCCTTAACGAGGTTGGTGAGCAGTTCTTC | CASSPLNEVGEQFF
TRBJ2-1 | - | 15 | TRBV6-5 | once | TGTGCCAGCAGGACAAGGGCTAGGGCATTCAGTGAGCAGTTCTTC | CASRTRARAFSEQFF
TRBJ2-5 | TRBD2 | 17 | TRBV28 | - | TGTGCCAGCAGCACCGACGGGCTAGCGGGAGTGGAAGAGACCCAGTACTTC | CASSTDGLAGVEETQYF
TRBJ2-7 | - | 15 | TRBV4-2 | - | TGTGCCAGCAGCCCAGCTGTGGCGGCATCCTACGAGCAGTACTTC | CASSPAVAASYEQYF
TRBJ1-1 | TRBD1 | 12 | TRBV29-1 | - | TGCAGCGCTAGACAGGGGAACACTGAAGCTTTCTTT | CSARQGNTEAFF
TRBJ2-3 | - | 14 | TRBV10-3 | - | TGTGCCATCAGTTTGGGGGATCCGGCAGATACGCAGTATTTT | CAISLGDPADTQYF
TRBJ1-1 | - | 13 | TRBV10-3 | few | TGTGCCATCAGACCGGGACAATCAGGTTCAGCTTTCTTT | CAIRPGQSGSAFF
TRBJ1-2 | TRBD1 | 15 | TRBV4-1 | - | TGCGCCAGCAGCCAGTACCGGGACAGGGAGCCCTTAGACACCTTC | CASSQYRDREPLDTF
TRBJ1-2 | TRBD1 | 13 | TRBV7-6 | - | TGTGCCAGCAGCCCGGGACAGCACTATGGCTACACCTTC | CASSPGQHYGYTF
TRBJ1-1 | - | 14 | TRBV6-5 | once | TGTGCCAGCAGTCAAGGGGGGGGGATCACTGAAGCTTTCTTT | CASSQGGGITEAFF
TRBJ2-5 | - | 13 | TRBV30 | - | TGTGCCTGGAGAAAACCCCCCTTGGAGACCCAGTACTTC | CAWRKPPLETQYF
TRBJ1-5 | - | 18 | TRBV5-8 | few | TGTGCCAGCAGCTTCCATGGTCATGGAGGCTATAGCAATCAGCCCCAGCATTTT | CASSFHGHGGYSNQPQHF
TRBJ2-3 | - | 13 | TRBV6-5 | - | TGTGCCAGCAGAGGGGGAAGCACAGATACGCAGTATTTT | CASRGGSTDTQYF
TRBJ2-5 | TRBD1 | 13 | TRBV10-2 | - | TGCGCCAGCAGTGCCAGGGGGAGCGAGACCCAGTACTTC | CASSARGSETQYF
TRBJ2-5 | TRBD2 | 11 | TRBV28 | - | TGTGCCAGCAGTCAGCGGGATGACCAGTACTTC | CASSQRDDQYF
TRBJ1-5 | - | 13 | TRBV6-1 | - | TGTGCCAGCAGCAGGAATAGCAATCAGCCCCAGCATTTT | CASSRNSNQPQHF
TRBJ2-5 | - | 15 | TRBV5-6 | - | TGTGCCAGCAGCTTGGCCCGGCAGGGAGGTGAGACCCAGTACTTC | CASSLARQGGETQYF
TRBJ1-2 | TRBD1 | 14 | TRBV9 | - | TGTGCCAGCAGCGTTGAACCCGGGACAGATGGCTACACCTTC | CASSVEPGTDGYTF
TRBJ1-4 | - | 15 | TRBV2 | - | TGTGCCAGCAGTCGAGGACAGCGGGCGGGAGAAAAACTGTTTTTT | CASSRGQRAGEKLFF
TRBJ1-2 | TRBD1 | 14 | TRBV6-5 | - | TGTGCCAGCAGCCCCACAGGGGGTATACGTGGCTACACCTTC | CASSPTGGIRGYTF
TRBJ2-7 | - | 13 | TRBV5-1 | - | TGCGCCAGCAGCTTGGCCCCGGGGTACGAGCAGTACTTC | CASSLAPGYEQYF
TRBJ1-2 | - | 13 | TRBV7-2 | - | TGTGCCAGCAGCTTAGTTAGAAAGGTTGGCTACACCTTC | CASSLVRKVGYTF
TRBJ1-5 | - | 13 | TRBV27 | once | TGTGCCAGCAGTTTTCGAGCTAGACAGCCCCAGCATTTT | CASSFRARQPQHF
TRBJ1-3 | - | 15 | TRBV12-2 | - | TGTGCAAGTCGCTTAGTAACGGGACAGGGAAACACCATATATTTT | CASRLVTGQGNTIYF
TRBJ1-1 | - | 14 | TRBV11-2 | - | TGTGCCAGCAGCTTAGTGGGCGGGAACACTGAAGCTTTCTTT | CASSLVGGNTEAFF
TRBJ1-5 | - | 13 | TRBV28 | - | TGTGCCAGCAATGGGGGAAACAATCAGCCCCAGCATTTT | CASNGGNNQPQHF
TRBJ2-5 | - | 14 | TRBV2 | - | - | CASSEWGTGAVTDF
TRBJ2-1 | - | 17 | TRBV7-9 | - | TGTGCCAGCTGGAGTGGGGCCGGAGGGGGCAACTACAATGAGCAGTTCTTC | CASWSGAGGGNYNEQFF
TRBJ1-4 | - | 14 | TRBV5-4 | - | TGTGCCAGCAGCGCGACGACAGAGGATGAAAAACTGTTTTTT | CASSATTEDEKLFF
TRBJ2-7 | TRBD1 | 13 | TRBV28 | - | TGTGCCAGCAGGACCGGGACAGCCTACGAGCAGTACTTC | CASRTGTAYEQYF
TRBJ1-5 | - | 13 | TRBV5-8 | - | TGTGCCAGCAGCTTGGTATCGCCGCAGCCCCAGCATTTT | CASSLVSPQPQHF
TRBJ1-3 | - | 16 | TRBV2 | - | TGTGCCAGCAGTGAGACACCGGGCCTCTCTGGAAACACCATATATTTT | CASSETPGLSGNTIYF
TRBJ2-2 | - | 12 | TRBV14 | once | TGTGCCAGCAGCCAAGAAACCGGGGAGCTGTTTTTT | CASSQETGELFF